Each of the 20 T cell receptor beta chains below was sequenced from the same sample in a study of cytomegalovirus exposure and HLA in healthy donors. This PCR relied on a set of 60 Vbeta primers and 13 Jbeta primers. The assay was immunoSEQ multiplex PCR, and TCRdb's table has in-frame clones only and misses some. The sample data list over 45,000 clones. The source material was PBMCs. Source of these receptors: a woman in her late teens or twenties in good health and CMV-seronegative.

This chain joins TRBV2 and TRBJ1-5; D uncertain. CDR1 is SNHLY, CDR2 FYNNEI, per germline. Trimming pared 2 bases from V and 0 bases from J, leaving 11 bases between. The CDR3 loop spans 16 amino acids. In nucleotides, the CDR3 is TGTGCCAGCAGTGAACTTGGCAGGTATAGCAATCAGCCCCAGCATTTT. This encodes CASSELGRYSNQPQHF.

This chain connects TRBV28 to TRBJ1-5; 7 bases fit TRBD1. The CDR3 is 15 residues long. Germline trimming cut 4 bases from V and 2 bases from J; bases unmatched to any gene: 5. Germline V CDR1 and CDR2: MDHEN, SYDVKM. In nucleotides, the CDR3 is TGTGCCAGCAGTTCAACAGGGGCTGGCAATCAGCCCCAGCATTTT. It encodes CASSSTGAGNQPQHF.

This rearrangement joins TRBV30 to TRBJ2-1; unclear D gene. The CDR3 loop spans 13 amino acids. CDR1 is GTSNPN, CDR2 SVGIG, per germline (reference sequence). V lost 0 bases, J lost 4 bases, and 7 bases lay in between. Here the CDR3 DNA reads TGTGCCTGGAGTGTACTCTTGTACAATGAGCAGTTCTTC. Its translation is CAWSVLLYNEQFF.

The rearrangement links TRBV5-1 to TRBJ2-3; 9 positions agree with TRBD2. Germline V CDR1 and CDR2: SGHRS, YFSETQ. Unmatched junction bases numbered 4, after V lost 2 bases and J lost 6 bases. The CDR3 sequence is 14 residues long. The chain's CDR3 is CASSLVAGEDTQYF. In DNA form, the CDR3 reads TGCGCCAGCAGCTTAGTAGCGGGGGAGGATACGCAGTATTTT. The entire variable domain, with the rest obtained from reference TRBV5-1 and TRBJ2-3, is as follows: KAGVTQTPRYLIKTRGQQVTLSCSPISGHRSVSWYQQTPGQGLQFLFEYFSETQRNKGNFPGRFSGRQFSNSRSEMNVSTLELGDSALYLCASSLVAGEDTQYFGPGTRLTVL.

J is TRBJ1-1 and V is TRBV7-9, with TRBD1 matching over 9 bases. The CDR3 runs 14 residues. V lost 6 bases to trimming and J lost 1 base; unmatched junction nucleotides: 3. Per germline, CDR1 SEHNR and CDR2 FQNEAQ (reference sequence). Here the CDR3 reads CASSIQGANTEAFF. CDR3 nucleotide sequence: TGTGCCAGCAGTATACAGGGGGCGAACACTGAAGCTTTCTTT. Full variable domain (outside the CDR3, taken from reference TRBV7-9 and TRBJ1-1): DTGVSQNPRHKITKRGQNVTFRCDPISEHNRLYWYRQTLGQGPEFLTYFQNEAQLEKSRLLSDRFSAERPKGSFSTLEIQRTEQGDSAMYLCASSIQGANTEAFFGQGTRLTVV.

The chain recombines TRBV11-2 with TRBJ1-1; 8 bases map to TRBD1. This CDR3 has 13 amino acids. V gave up 6 bases and J gave up 0 bases; unmatched junction bases: 0. Germline lookup yields CDR1 SGHAT and CDR2 FQNNGV. CDR3 sequence (DNA): TGTGCCAGCAGGGGACAGGTGAACACTGAAGCTTTCTTT. The encoded protein is CASRGQVNTEAFF. Looking up the rest from reference TRBV11-2 and TRBJ1-1 gives the full variable domain: EAGVAQSPRYKIIEKRQSVAFWCNPISGHATLYWYQQILGQGPKLLIQFQNNGVVDDSQLPKDRFSAERLKGVDSTLKIQPAKLEDSAVYLCASRGQVNTEAFFGQGTRLTVV.

The CDR3 reads CASSEMSSLHETQYF. CDR3 in DNA: TGTGCCAGCAGTGAAATGTCTAGCTTGCACGAGACCCAGTACTTC. The J gene is TRBJ2-5, the V gene TRBV25-1, with D maybe TRBD2 (5 bases). The germline V gene encodes CDR1 MGHDK and CDR2 SYGVNS. The CDR3 consists of 15 residues. V was pared by 2 bases and J by 5 bases, with 15 bases between.

The chain links TRBV6-5 to TRBJ1-6; 7 bases map to TRBD1. Germline V gene lookup returns CDR1 MNHEY and CDR2 SVGAGI. With V trimmed by 5 bases and J by 8 bases, 9 bases remained unmatched. The CDR3 runs 15 residues. The CDR3 sequence is CASSPRPTGDSPLHF. The CDR3 DNA reads as TGTGCCAGCAGTCCGCGCCCAACAGGGGATTCACCCCTCCACTTT.

This chain joins TRBV18 and TRBJ1-1, with D possibly matching TRBD1 (6 bases). This CDR3 spans 16 amino acids. The germline V gene has CDR1 KGHSH and CDR2 LQKENI. V was clipped by 4 bases and J by 2 bases, with 17 bases between them. The chain's CDR3 is CASSRSIRGGNTEAFF. CDR3 DNA sequence: TGTGCCAGCTCACGATCGATTCGGGGGGGCAACACTGAAGCTTTCTTT.

CDR3 nucleotides: TGTGCCAGCAGCTTCGGGACTAGCGTCTCCTACGAGCAGTACTTC. Amino acids: CASSFGTSVSYEQYF. The chain has TRBV5-6 and TRBJ2-7; 10 nucleotides agree with TRBD2. V gave up 2 bases and J gave up 0 bases; unmatched junction bases: 2. From germline, CDR1 is SGHDT and CDR2 YYEEEE. This CDR3 has 15 residues.

CDR3 residues: CASRLNLGAGETQYF. The CDR3 nucleotides are TGTGCCAGCAGATTAAATTTGGGGGCGGGAGAGACCCAGTACTTC. This chain uses TRBV6-1 with TRBJ2-5; D possibly corresponds to TRBD1 (6 bases). V was trimmed by 6 bases and J by 4 bases, leaving 18 bases between them. Germline V gene lookup returns CDR1 MNHNS and CDR2 SASEGT. The length of the CDR3 is 15 residues.

This chain links TRBV6-1 with TRBJ2-1, with a tentative D call TRBD2 (5 bases). The CDR3 totals 15 residues. The ends were cut back, 8 bases at V and 8 bases at J, with 22 bases in the middle. Per germline, CDR1 MNHNS and CDR2 SASEGT. The CDR3 coding sequence is TGTGCCAGCGTCCGAGGGTCGCGAGGGCACGATGAGCAGTTCTTC. This encodes CASVRGSRGHDEQFF.

The chain recombines TRBV18 with TRBJ2-3, with D possibly TRBD2 on 6 matching bases. The CDR3 consists of 16 residues. CDR1 and CDR2 from the germline V gene are KGHSH and LQKENI. V was pared by 0 bases and J by 1 base, with 11 bases between. In DNA form, the CDR3 reads TGTGCCAGCTCACCACCGGGGGGTCCTCGCACAGATACGCAGTATTTT. It is translated as CASSPPGGPRTDTQYF.

J is TRBJ2-7 and V is TRBV6-5, with 7 bases lining up with TRBD1. Germline CDR1 is MNHEY and CDR2 is SVGAGI. V shed 4 bases and J 3 bases; nucleotides not matched to a gene: 9. CDR3 length equals 15 residues. The CDR3 loop reads CASSFFGTDNYEQYF. The CDR3 nucleotides are TGTGCCAGCAGTTTCTTTGGGACAGACAACTACGAGCAGTACTTC.

The J gene is TRBJ2-2, the V gene TRBV5-1; D is unresolved. Deletions cut 5 bases from V and 1 base from J, with 9 bases between. The CDR3 loop spans 14 amino acids. The germline CDR1 and CDR2 sequences are SGHRS and YFSETQ. Written as DNA, the CDR3 is TGCGCCAGCAGTCCCGTTCTGAACACCGGGGAGCTGTTTTTT. Translating it yields CASSPVLNTGELFF.

This rearrangement joins TRBV5-1 to TRBJ2-1; 9 bases match TRBD2. The germline V gene has CDR1 SGHRS and CDR2 YFSETQ. V was pared by 1 base and J by 3 bases, with 5 bases of the junction left unmatched. The CDR3 sequence is 16 residues long. CDR3 sequence (DNA): TGCGCCAGCAGCTTGAATCTAGCGGGGATCTACAATGAGCAGTTCTTC. Its protein is CASSLNLAGIYNEQFF.

The rearrangement links TRBV4-1 to TRBJ1-6, with no clear D. Germline V CDR1 and CDR2: MGHRA, YSYEKL. The V end was cut by 2 bases, the J end by 8 bases, with 10 bases between. The CDR3 extends over 14 amino acids. The CDR3 DNA is TGCGCCAGCAGCCAAACTCCGGGGTATTCACCCCTCCACTTT. Its translation is CASSQTPGYSPLHF.

The V gene is TRBV7-6, the J gene TRBJ2-5, with 9 bases matching TRBD2. Trimming took 2 bases from V and 4 from J; bases not matched to a gene: 8. Germline V gene sequence: CDR1 SGHVS, CDR2 FNYEAQ. The CDR3 totals 16 residues. The CDR3: CASSLPIAGVGETQYF. The DNA for the CDR3 is TGTGCCAGCAGCTTACCAATAGCGGGAGTCGGAGAGACCCAGTACTTC.

The chain employs TRBV5-1 and TRBJ2-2, with D perhaps matching TRBD2 (5 bases). Trimming shortened V by 5 bases and J by 4 bases, and 15 bases separated the two germline ends. The CDR3 consists of 15 residues. Germline CDR1 SGHRS, CDR2 YFSETQ. The CDR3 nucleotides are TGCGCCAGCAGTTACGCCATCGGGGTCACCGGGGAGCTGTTTTTT. Protein sequence: CASSYAIGVTGELFF.

This chain uses TRBV30 with TRBJ1-1; the D gene is possibly TRBD1 (5 bases). V lost 3 bases, J lost 5 bases, and 13 bases lay in between. Per germline, CDR1 GTSNPN and CDR2 SVGIG (reference sequence). This CDR3 has 13 residues. DNA of the CDR3: TGTGCCTGGAGAACGAGGGAGGGGACTGAAGCTTTCTTT. The encoded protein is CAWRTREGTEAFF.